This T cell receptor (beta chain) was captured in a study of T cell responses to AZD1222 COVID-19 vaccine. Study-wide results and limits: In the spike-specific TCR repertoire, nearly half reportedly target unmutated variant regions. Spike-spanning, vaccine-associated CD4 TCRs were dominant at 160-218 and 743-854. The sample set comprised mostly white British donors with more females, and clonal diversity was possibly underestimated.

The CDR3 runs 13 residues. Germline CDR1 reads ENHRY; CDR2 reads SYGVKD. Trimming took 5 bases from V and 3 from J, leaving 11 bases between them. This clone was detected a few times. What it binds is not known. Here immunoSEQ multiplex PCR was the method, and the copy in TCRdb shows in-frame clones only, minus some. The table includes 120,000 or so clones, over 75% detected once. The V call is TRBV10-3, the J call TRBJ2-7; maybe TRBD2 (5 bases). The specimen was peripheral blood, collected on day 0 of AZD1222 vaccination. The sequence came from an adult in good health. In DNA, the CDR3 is TGTGCCATCAGTTTTCAGCGGTTCTACGAGCAGTACTTC. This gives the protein CAISFQRFYEQYF.